This T cell receptor beta chain stems from a study of blood T cell repertoires in COVID-19. Libraries were prepared by immunoSEQ multiplex PCR; TCRdb keeps only in-frame clonotypes and omits some of them. The sample holds roughly 43,000 clones, 82% seen once. The sample holds a few counts of this clone. The J segment lost 0 bases and the V segment lost 4 bases, leaving 5 bases of the junction unmatched. The CDR3 contains 16 residues. CDR1 is SGDLS, CDR2 YYNGEE, per germline. Sequencing was carried out using peripheral blood. The sequence was collected from a woman in her 70s with acute or convalescent COVID-19. V gene TRBV9 combines with J gene TRBJ2-1; 9 bases fit TRBD2. Written as DNA, the CDR3 is TGTGCCAGCAGCCCTCGACTAGCGGACTCCTACAATGAGCAGTTCTTC. Its protein product is CASSPRLADSYNEQFF.